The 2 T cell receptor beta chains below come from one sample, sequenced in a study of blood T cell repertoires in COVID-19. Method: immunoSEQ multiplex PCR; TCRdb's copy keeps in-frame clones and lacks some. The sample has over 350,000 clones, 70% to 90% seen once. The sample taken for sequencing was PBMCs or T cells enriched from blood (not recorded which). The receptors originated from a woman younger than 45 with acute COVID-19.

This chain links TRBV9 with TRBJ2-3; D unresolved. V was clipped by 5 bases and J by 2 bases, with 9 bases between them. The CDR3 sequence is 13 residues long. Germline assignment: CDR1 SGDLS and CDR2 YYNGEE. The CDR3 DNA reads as TGTGCCAGCAGTTGGCAAGACACAGATACGCAGTATTTT. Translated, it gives CASSWQDTDTQYF. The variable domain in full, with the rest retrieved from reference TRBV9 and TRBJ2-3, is DSGVTQTPKHLITATGQRVTLRCSPRSGDLSVYWYQQSLDQGLQFLIQYYNGEERAKGNILERFSAQQFPDLHSELNLSSLELGDSALYFCASSWQDTDTQYFGPGTRLTVL.

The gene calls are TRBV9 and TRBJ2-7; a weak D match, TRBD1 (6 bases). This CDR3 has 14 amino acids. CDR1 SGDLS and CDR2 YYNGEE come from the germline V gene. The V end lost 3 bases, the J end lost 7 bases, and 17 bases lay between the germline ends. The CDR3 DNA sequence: TGTGCCAGCAGCGCACAGGGTCTAACGGAAGAGCAGTACTTC. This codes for CASSAQGLTEEQYF.